Listed below are T cell receptor beta chains from one sample, sequenced in a study of T cells after yellow fever vaccination. Each CDR3 protein is one row after TCRdb ran MiXCR on the 5' RACE reads. Altogether 500,000 to 650,000 distinct CDR3 sequences are present, 9% to 15% being singletons, with the ten largest covering about 15%. The sequencing used PBMCs, collected on the day of the yellow fever booster vaccination. The source of these receptors is a young man who received the YFV17D yellow fever vaccine. Each CDR3 is given with its conserved first and last residue. Each record gives: J gene, V gene, D gene, CDR3 protein. The D gene is left open where the match is weak.

TRBJ1-1 TRBV7-8 . CASSSERGVPEAFF
TRBJ2-5 TRBV5-1 . CASSLGRDTETQYF
TRBJ2-7 TRBV5-1 . CASSTGPFYEQYF
TRBJ2-5 TRBV18 . CASSPQGSETQYF
TRBJ1-1 TRBV7-9 . CATRVGVTEAFF
TRBJ1-1 TRBV27 . CASSYAGVVTEAFF
TRBJ2-1 TRBV7-2 . CASSRGGIGNEQFF
TRBJ1-2 TRBV29-1 . CSVPGFGDGYTF
TRBJ2-7 TRBV19 TRBD2 CASSFRTSGSEQYF
TRBJ2-2 TRBV6-2/TRBV6-3 . CASRLTGYTGELFF
TRBJ2-7 TRBV5-1 TRBD1 CASNRGQGVFYEQYF
TRBJ2-7 TRBV7-6 . CASSLTRTYEQYF
TRBJ2-3 TRBV30 . CAWSARRLVMGTDTQYF
TRBJ2-1 TRBV29-1 TRBD2 CSVEVLSSGSGNEQFF
TRBJ2-3 TRBV9 . CASSVGQSGDTQYF
TRBJ2-1 TRBV6-2/TRBV6-3 . CASSHDASYEQFF
TRBJ2-3 TRBV27 . CASSWDSRADTQYF
TRBJ2-5 TRBV21-1 . CASSTQRRRGVWWEETQYF
TRBJ2-5 TRBV20-1 . CSASSPKGETQYF
TRBJ1-1 TRBV19 . CASSILFAVPNTEAFF
TRBJ2-3 TRBV2 TRBD1 CAGRQGTDTQCF
TRBJ2-3 TRBV29-1 . CSALNIGGGTDTQYF
TRBJ2-1 TRBV5-1 TRBD2 CASSLDLAASSYNEQFF
TRBJ2-3 TRBV7-2 . CASSYKGQDTQYF
TRBJ2-1 TRBV5-1 TRBD1 CASWPGTGNNEQFF
TRBJ2-1 TRBV24-1 . CATSDRSGSSYNEQFF
TRBJ2-7 TRBV3-1 . CASSQGLAYEQYF
TRBJ1-3 TRBV20-1 . CSVGGIGNTIYF
TRBJ2-7 TRBV21-1 . CASSKGTGRGGGQYF
TRBJ2-3 TRBV7-2 . CASSPERVASTDTQYF
TRBJ1-6 TRBV12-3/TRBV12-4 TRBD1 CASSLRDRGQSPLHF
TRBJ1-1 TRBV20-1 . CSAPKEMNTEAFF
TRBJ2-7 TRBV5-4 . CASSLQGRLGEQYF